This TCR beta chain was sequenced for a study of CXCR3-negative and CXCR3-positive naive CD8 T cells. In preparing the TRB cDNA libraries, 5' RACE with UMI labels was used. For each CDR3 protein, TCRdb gives one entry from its re-call of the 5' RACE reads, without DNA. Seen in this sample are roughly 3,600 distinct CDR3 sequences; the ten most common clones hold approximately 1.9%. This clonotype is medium-sized by frequency. What it recognizes is unknown. Naive CD8+ T cells were CD45RO-CCR7+CD27+CD95-. Study findings and constraints: Researchers report that CXCR3-positive naive cells carry more hydrophobic TRB CDR3s than CXCR3-negative naive cells. The study found CXCR3 expression partially decreased after cryopreservation and ran most assays on fresh PBMCs.

Sample: naive CXCR3- CD8+ T cells from blood. Subset described: CD45RO-CCR7+CD27+CD95- naive CD8+ T cells lacking CXCR3 (TNR3-). This receptor was obtained from a human donor in good health. Some clones in this sample may be carry-over from other donors' samples.

The CDR3 loop reads CASSQATDTQYF. The chain joins TRBV4-1 to TRBJ2-3. The CDR3 extends over 12 amino acids. Germline lookup yields CDR1 MGHRA and CDR2 YSYEKL.